This T cell receptor (beta chain) derives from a study of PD-L1 blockade in urothelial cancer. In the study overall: Patients' atezolizumab regimen, 1,200 mg intravenously every 3 weeks, began in about 2014. Male sex and bladder-origin urothelial cancer were recorded for about 85% of the roughly 30 patients.

Time point specified: pretreatment peripheral blood. It was locally advanced or metastatic urothelial carcinoma that patients had. Each individual provided 1 to 8 samples (taken pretreatment and on-treatment). Profiling relied on immunoSEQ multiplex PCR, and the TCRdb table lists in-frame clones only, not all of them. The sample yields about 38,000 clones, about 85% seen once. The sequence was obtained from a man at least 80 years old with urothelial cancer. The specimen comprised PBMCs, sampled around atezolizumab (anti-PD-L1) treatment.

The CDR3: CASSLLQGPSSYNEQFF. Here the CDR3 DNA reads TGTGCCAGCAGTTTGCTACAGGGCCCAAGCTCCTACAATGAGCAGTTCTTC. The V gene is TRBV28, the J gene TRBJ2-1; TRBD1 is a possible D gene (6 bases). The V end lost 3 bases, the J end lost 0 bases, and 15 bases lay between the germline ends. From germline, CDR1 is MDHEN and CDR2 SYDVKM. This CDR3 is 17 amino acids long. Complete variable domain (other parts from reference TRBV28 and TRBJ2-1): DVKVTQSSRYLVKRTGEKVFLECVQDMDHENMFWYRQDPGLGLRLIYFSYDVKMKEKGDIPEGYSVSREKKERFSLILESASTNQTSMYLCASSLLQGPSSYNEQFFGPGTRLTVL.